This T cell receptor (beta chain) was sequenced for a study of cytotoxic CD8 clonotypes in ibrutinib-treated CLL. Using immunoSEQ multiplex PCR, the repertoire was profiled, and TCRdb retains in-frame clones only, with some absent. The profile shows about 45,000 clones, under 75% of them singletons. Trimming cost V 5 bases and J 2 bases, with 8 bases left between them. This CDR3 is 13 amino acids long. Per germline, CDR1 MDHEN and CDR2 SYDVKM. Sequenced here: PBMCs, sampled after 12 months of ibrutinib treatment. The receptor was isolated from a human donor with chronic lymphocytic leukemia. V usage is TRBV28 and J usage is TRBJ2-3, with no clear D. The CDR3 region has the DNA TGTGCCAGCAGTCCTCAACCCACAGATACGCAGTATTTT. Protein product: CASSPQPTDTQYF.